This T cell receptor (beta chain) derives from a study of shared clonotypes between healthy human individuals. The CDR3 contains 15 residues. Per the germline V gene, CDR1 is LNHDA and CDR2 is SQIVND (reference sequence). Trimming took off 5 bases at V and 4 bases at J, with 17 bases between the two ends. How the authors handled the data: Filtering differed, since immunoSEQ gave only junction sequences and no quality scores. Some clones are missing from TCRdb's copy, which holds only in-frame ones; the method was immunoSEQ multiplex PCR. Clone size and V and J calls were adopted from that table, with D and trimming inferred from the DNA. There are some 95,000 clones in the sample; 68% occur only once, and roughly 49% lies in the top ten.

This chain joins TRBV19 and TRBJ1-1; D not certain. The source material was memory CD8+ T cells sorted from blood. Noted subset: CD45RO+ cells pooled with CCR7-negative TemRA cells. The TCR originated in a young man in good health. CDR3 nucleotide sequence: TGTGCCAGTAGTGAGAGGGAGGGCACTGGCACTGAAGCTTTCTTT. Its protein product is CASSEREGTGTEAFF.